These 21 T cell receptor beta chains were sequenced from one sample in a study of shared clonotypes between healthy human individuals. Only in-frame clones appear in the TCRdb table, and some are missing; sequencing was by immunoSEQ multiplex PCR. The sample carries some 690,000 clones, about 90% recorded once. The specimen sequenced was memory CD8+ T cells from PBMCs. Indicated subset: CD45RO+ cells pooled with CCR7-negative TemRA cells. The receptors were gathered from a man aged 18 to 30 in good health. Some clones in this sample may be carry-over from other donors' samples.

V is TRBV15 and J is TRBJ2-3, with TRBD2 matching 9 bases. This CDR3 comprises 16 residues. Per germline, CDR1 LNHNV and CDR2 YYDKDF (reference sequence). V shed 5 bases, J shed 4 bases, and the junction held 10 bases outside the gene matches. The CDR3 protein is CATSDGTSIGSDTQYF. The CDR3 nucleotides read TGTGCCACCAGCGACGGGACTAGCATAGGGTCAGATACGCAGTATTTT.

Only a few counts were recorded for this clone. V usage is TRBV20-1 and J usage is TRBJ1-3; D gene ambiguous. The V and J ends lost 5 bases and 3 bases respectively, with 5 bases between them. CDR3 length equals 11 residues. Germline V gene lookup returns CDR1 DFQATT and CDR2 SNEGSKA (reference sequence). CDR3: CSAPGGNTIYF. CDR3 bases: TGCAGTGCTCCTGGTGGAAACACCATATATTTT.

This rearrangement joins TRBV7-8 to TRBJ2-3; D gene unclear. The ends were cut back, 5 bases at V and 3 bases at J, with 6 bases in the middle. The CDR3 sequence is 12 residues long. Germline V gene sequence: CDR1 SGHVS, CDR2 FQNEAQ. CDR3 bases: TGTGCCAGCAGCGCATATACAGATACGCAGTATTTT. This codes for CASSAYTDTQYF.

The chain recombines TRBV28 with TRBJ2-5; D unresolved. Trimming cost V 7 bases and J 5 bases, with 14 bases left between them. From germline, CDR1 is MDHEN and CDR2 SYDVKM. The CDR3 is made up of 13 amino acids. The CDR3 sequence: CASKPQISETQYF. The CDR3 coding sequence is TGTGCCAGCAAACCCCAGATCAGCGAGACCCAGTACTTC.

CDR3 DNA: TGCGCCAGCAGCCAATCTGCCAGGGGGATGACAGATACGCAGTATTTT. As protein: CASSQSARGMTDTQYF. The chain joins TRBV4-1 to TRBJ2-3; TRBD1 matches at 7 bases. The CDR3 is 16 residues long. CDR1 is MGHRA, CDR2 YSYEKL, per germline. Unmatched junction bases numbered 8, after V lost 2 bases and J lost 3 bases.

V and J are TRBV5-6 and TRBJ2-3; D may correspond to TRBD1 or TRBD2 (5 bases each). Germline values: CDR1 SGHDT, CDR2 YYEEEE. The CDR3 length is 14 residues. V was clipped by 0 bases and J by 2 bases, with 7 bases between them. Here the CDR3 DNA reads TGTGCCAGCAGCTTGGCAGGGACCACAGATACGCAGTATTTT. Protein: CASSLAGTTDTQYF.

This clone was detected only a few times. Distinct nucleotide sequences in the sample also encode this CDR3. The rearrangement joins TRBV9 to TRBJ1-1; tentatively, D is TRBD1 (5 bases). The CDR3 covers 13 residues. Germline V gives CDR1 SGDLS, CDR2 YYNGEE. V was pared by 2 bases and J by 2 bases, with 7 bases between. CDR3 region: CASSVGTNTEAFF. CDR3 bases: TGTGCCAGCAGCGTCGGGACTAACACTGAAGCTTTCTTT.

This clone was detected once. The rearrangement joins TRBV27 to TRBJ2-7, with D perhaps TRBD1 or TRBD2 (5 bases each). The germline V gene has CDR1 MNHEY and CDR2 SMNVEV (reference sequence). The CDR3 runs 15 residues. The germline V and J ends were trimmed by 2 bases and 5 bases, with 16 bases remaining between them. The CDR3 sequence: CASSLRDAAMNEQYF. As DNA, the CDR3 is TGTGCCAGCAGTTTACGGGACGCCGCTATGAACGAGCAGTACTTC.

The chain has TRBV2 and TRBJ1-5, with D possibly matching TRBD1 (5 bases). Trimming left V 5 bases short and J 2 bases short, with 10 bases between. There are 14 residues in the CDR3. CDR1 SNHLY and CDR2 FYNNEI come from the germline V gene. The CDR3 DNA sequence: TGTGCCAGCAGTCAAAGGGACGGCAATCAGCCCCAGCATTTT. The encoded protein is CASSQRDGNQPQHF. Drawing the rest from reference TRBV2 and TRBJ1-5, the complete variable domain is EPEVTQTPSHQVTQMGQEVILRCVPISNHLYFYWYRQILGQKVEFLVSFYNNEISEKSEIFDDQFSVERPDGSNFTLKIRSTKLEDSAMYFCASSQRDGNQPQHFGDGTRLSIL.

This rearrangement joins TRBV2 to TRBJ2-3; D perhaps matches TRBD2 (5 bases). This CDR3 comprises 13 residues. V gave up 3 bases and J gave up 6 bases, with 10 bases separating them. Germline V gives CDR1 SNHLY, CDR2 FYNNEI. The chain's CDR3 is CASSESERDTQYF. The DNA for the CDR3 is TGTGCCAGCAGTGAGTCTGAGCGGGATACGCAGTATTTT.

The chain recombines TRBV6-5 with TRBJ2-7; either TRBD1 or TRBD2 may fit D (5 bases each). The V gene's germline CDR1 is MNHEY and CDR2 SVGAGI. The V gene lost 6 bases and the J gene lost 2 bases, with 14 bases spanning the gap. CDR3 length equals 14 residues. This CDR3 reads CASSPRDGTYEQYF. CDR3 nucleotide sequence: TGTGCCAGCAGCCCCCGGGACGGCACCTACGAGCAGTACTTC.

This chain uses TRBV4-3 with TRBJ2-1, with D perhaps matching TRBD2 (5 bases). V shed 4 bases and J shed 10 bases, with 14 bases lying between them. The CDR3 sequence is 13 residues long. The germline gives CDR1 LGHNA, CDR2 YSLEER. CDR3 sequence: CASSLWTSREQFF. The CDR3 coding sequence is TGCGCCAGCAGCCTCTGGACTTCTCGGGAGCAGTTCTTC.

The J gene is TRBJ2-3, the V gene TRBV27, with D possibly matching TRBD2 (5 bases). Germline V gene data show CDR1 as MNHEY and CDR2 as SMNVEV (reference sequence). Trimming pared 1 base from V and 2 bases from J, leaving 13 bases between. The CDR3 loop spans 16 amino acids. CDR3 protein: CASSLFGGSLTDTQYF. In DNA, the CDR3 is TGTGCCAGCAGTTTATTTGGAGGCTCCCTCACAGATACGCAGTATTTT.

The chain joins TRBV9 to TRBJ1-2; 10 bases fit TRBD1. The V segment lost 3 bases and the J segment 5 bases; nucleotides outside the gene matches: 7. Per the germline V gene, CDR1 is SGDLS and CDR2 is YYNGEE. There are 15 residues in the CDR3. CDR3 protein: CASSDSGTGDYGYTF. CDR3 bases: TGTGCCAGCAGCGATTCCGGGACAGGGGATTATGGCTACACCTTC. The full variable domain, with the rest looked up from reference TRBV9 and TRBJ1-2, is DSGVTQTPKHLITATGQRVTLRCSPRSGDLSVYWYQQSLDQGLQFLIQYYNGEERAKGNILERFSAQQFPDLHSELNLSSLELGDSALYFCASSDSGTGDYGYTFGSGTRLTVV.

The chain joins TRBV27 to TRBJ2-7; weak D call: TRBD1 (5 bases). Per germline, CDR1 MNHEY and CDR2 SMNVEV (reference sequence). Trimming cost V 3 bases and J 3 bases, with 9 bases left between them. CDR3 length equals 13 residues. The CDR3 DNA is TGTGCCAGCAGTTTCGGACACCTCTACGAGCAGTACTTC. The encoded protein is CASSFGHLYEQYF.

The chain couples TRBV11-3 to TRBJ1-6, with D unresolved. The CDR3 runs 13 residues. The germline CDR1 and CDR2 sequences are SGHNT and YENEEA. Trimming removed 3 bases at V and 5 bases at J, with 5 bases between. CDR3 in amino acids: CASSLRNNSPLHF. CDR3 DNA sequence: TGTGCCAGCAGCTTGCGGAATAATTCACCCCTCCACTTT.

V usage is TRBV30 and J usage is TRBJ2-2; D might be TRBD2 (6 bases). CDR1 and CDR2 from the germline V gene are GTSNPN and SVGIG (reference sequence). V gave up 3 bases and J gave up 5 bases, with 13 bases separating them. This CDR3 has 14 residues. CDR3 region: CAWSSGVMTGELFF. CDR3 sequence (DNA): TGTGCCTGGAGCTCGGGGGTTATGACCGGGGAGCTGTTTTTT.

The J gene is TRBJ1-2, the V gene TRBV5-6, with TRBD1 identical over 10 bases. The CDR3 consists of 17 residues. Germline V gives CDR1 SGHDT, CDR2 YYEEEE. V dropped 0 bases and J dropped 3; count of bases not matched to a gene: 8. As DNA, the CDR3 is TGTGCCAGCAGCTTGGAGACAGGGGGCGTCCCCTACTATGGCTACACCTTC. Translation gives CASSLETGGVPYYGYTF.

The gene calls are TRBV9 and TRBJ2-1; weak D call: TRBD2 (6 bases). The CDR3 is 17 amino acids. V lost 0 bases and J 8 bases, leaving 21 bases between the germline ends. Germline-derived CDR1 and CDR2 are SGDLS and YYNGEE. The CDR3 DNA reads as TGTGCCAGCAGCGTAGTAGTAGCGGACCTTTACAACGATGAGCAGTTCTTC. Protein sequence: CASSVVVADLYNDEQFF.

The chain links TRBV2 to TRBJ2-7, with D tentatively TRBD2 (6 bases). With 6 bases removed from V and 2 bases from J, the gap between germline ends came to 11 bases. CDR3 length: 13 amino acids. Per germline, CDR1 SNHLY and CDR2 FYNNEI. CDR3 DNA sequence: TGTGCCAGCAGGGGCTGGGGGGCCTACGAGCAGTACTTC. It encodes CASRGWGAYEQYF.

This chain joins TRBV7-7 and TRBJ1-3; weak D call: TRBD1 (6 bases). The V gene lost 5 bases and the J gene lost 4 bases, with 15 bases spanning the gap. Germline-derived CDR1 and CDR2 are SSHAT and FNYEAQ (reference sequence). The CDR3 spans 15 residues. In DNA, the CDR3 is TGTGCCAGCAGCGTCGGTAGGGGGTCCGGAAACACCATATATTTT. Protein sequence: CASSVGRGSGNTIYF.